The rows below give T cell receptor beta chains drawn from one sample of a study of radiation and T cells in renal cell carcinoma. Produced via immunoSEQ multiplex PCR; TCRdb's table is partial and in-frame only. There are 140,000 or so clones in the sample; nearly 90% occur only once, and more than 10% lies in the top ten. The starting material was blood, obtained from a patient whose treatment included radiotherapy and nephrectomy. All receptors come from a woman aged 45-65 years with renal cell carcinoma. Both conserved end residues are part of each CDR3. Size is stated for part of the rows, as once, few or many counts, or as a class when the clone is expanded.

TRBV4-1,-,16,CASSQSLGWGIEELFF
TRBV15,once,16,CATSASELAGTYEQYF
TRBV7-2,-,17,CASSDRDRGSFDYGYTF
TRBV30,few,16,CAWSRDNPSTNEKLFF
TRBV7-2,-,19,CASSSPDSRVPHSGNTIYF
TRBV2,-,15,CASSNGQATNEKLFF
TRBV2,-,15,CASSPAALLNYGYTF
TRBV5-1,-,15,CASSLDRFPDYEQYF
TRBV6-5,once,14,CASSPDRGLNEQYF
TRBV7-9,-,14,CASSLAGSKNIQYF
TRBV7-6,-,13,CASSLGGYEKLFF
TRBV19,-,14,CASSPRQVNYGYTF
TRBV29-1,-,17,CSVEFQRGPNSGNTIYF
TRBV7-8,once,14,CASSLEATNEKLFF
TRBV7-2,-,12,CASSPWGYEQYF
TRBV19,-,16,CASSATGVATNEKLFF
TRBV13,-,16,CASSQTGQTTYNEQFF
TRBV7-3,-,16,CASSPFGPGSYNEQFF
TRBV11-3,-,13,CASSSGQRSPLHF
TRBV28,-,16,CASSLPPFGQGYRVFF
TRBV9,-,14,CASSVDGAHRTQYF
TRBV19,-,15,CASSTTGGAAQPQHF
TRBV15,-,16,CATSPRGQINNSPLHF
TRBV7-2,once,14,CASSLTGSYNEQFF
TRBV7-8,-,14,CASSLDGGNAPQHF
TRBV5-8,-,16,CASSPEPGTSNEKLFF
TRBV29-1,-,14,CSVEAGMGADTQYF
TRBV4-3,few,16,CASSQDGTGTIYGYTF
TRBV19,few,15,CASTEQGQGYSPLHF
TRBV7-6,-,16,CASSPQTGDSHQPQHF
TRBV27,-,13,CASRTGLAGEQYF
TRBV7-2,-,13,CASSSQGNTEAFF
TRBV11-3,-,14,CASSLGRSTDTQYF
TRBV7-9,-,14,CASSIVLSDSEQFF
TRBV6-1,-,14,CASRPQVRNYGYTF
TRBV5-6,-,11,CASGALGEQFF
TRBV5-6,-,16,CASSLFLGLTYNEQFF
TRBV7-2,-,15,CASSSTGTGSYEQYF
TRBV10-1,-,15,CASSESILRGNTQYF
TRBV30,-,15,CAWSADRGYQETQYF